The clone carrying this T cell receptor beta chain has just a few counts. In TCRdb, the reads were re-called with MiXCR into one record per CDR3 protein. The sample consists of 75,000 to 100,000 distinct CDR3 sequences, 25% to 40% of them appearing once. This specimen belongs to a study of type 1 regulatory T cells. The wider study: T-allo10 is an in vitro-generated, Tr1-enriched CD4 T cell product specific for alloantigen.

The CDR3 length is 17 residues. V gave up 5 bases and J gave up 4 bases; unmatched junction bases: 14. CDR1 KGHDR and CDR2 SFDVKD come from the germline V gene. The chain is built from TRBV24-1 and TRBJ2-5, with 8 bases identical to TRBD1. Sample: CD4+ T cells, either the whole sample or a sorted fraction (not recorded which). This clonotype originated in a human donor in good health. The CDR3 is CATSVRPSTGDRETQYF. For the CDR3, the DNA is TGTGCCACCAGTGTTAGACCCTCGACAGGGGACCGAGAGACCCAGTACTTC.